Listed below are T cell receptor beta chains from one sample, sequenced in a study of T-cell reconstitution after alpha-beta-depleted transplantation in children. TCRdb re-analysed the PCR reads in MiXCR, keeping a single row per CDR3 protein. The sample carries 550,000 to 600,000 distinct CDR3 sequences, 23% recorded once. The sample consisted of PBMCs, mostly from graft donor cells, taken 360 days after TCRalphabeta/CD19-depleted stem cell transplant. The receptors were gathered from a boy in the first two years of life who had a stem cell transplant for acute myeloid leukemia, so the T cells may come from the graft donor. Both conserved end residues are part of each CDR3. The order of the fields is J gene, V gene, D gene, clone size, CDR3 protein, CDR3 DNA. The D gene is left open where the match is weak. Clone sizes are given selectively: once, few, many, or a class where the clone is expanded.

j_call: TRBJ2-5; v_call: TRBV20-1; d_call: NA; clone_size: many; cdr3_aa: CSARDFGGVQETQYF; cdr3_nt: TGCAGTGCTAGAGATTTTGGGGGAGTGCAGGAGACCCAGTACTTC
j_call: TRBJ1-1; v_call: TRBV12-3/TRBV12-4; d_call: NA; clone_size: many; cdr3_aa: CASSLRGMGTEAFF; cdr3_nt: TGTGCCAGCAGTTTACGGGGGATGGGCACTGAAGCTTTCTTT
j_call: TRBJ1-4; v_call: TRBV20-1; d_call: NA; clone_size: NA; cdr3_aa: CSASSNEKLFF; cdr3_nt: TGCAGTGCTAGTTCTAATGAAAAACTGTTTTTT
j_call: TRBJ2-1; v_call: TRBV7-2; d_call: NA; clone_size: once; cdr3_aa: CASSLRLEQFF; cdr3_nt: TGTGCCAGCAGCTTACGTCTTGAGCAGTTCTTC
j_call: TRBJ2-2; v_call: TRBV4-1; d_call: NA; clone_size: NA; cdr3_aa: CASSPLYTGELFF; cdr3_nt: TGCGCCAGCTCCCCTCTTTATACCGGGGAGCTGTTTTTT
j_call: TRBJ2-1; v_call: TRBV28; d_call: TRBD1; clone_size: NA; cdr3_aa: CASSSIRDSHNEQFF; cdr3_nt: TGTGCCAGCAGTTCAATCCGGGACAGTCACAATGAGCAGTTCTTC
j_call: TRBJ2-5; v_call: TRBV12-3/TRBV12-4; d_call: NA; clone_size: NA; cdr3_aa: CASSFVRPQETQYF; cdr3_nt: TGTGCCAGCAGTTTCGTTAGGCCTCAAGAGACCCAGTACTTC
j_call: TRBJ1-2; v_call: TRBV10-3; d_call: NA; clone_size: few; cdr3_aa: CAISEPGDSGRDGYTF; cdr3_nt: TGTGCCATCAGTGAACCGGGGGATTCGGGACGGGATGGCTACACCTTC
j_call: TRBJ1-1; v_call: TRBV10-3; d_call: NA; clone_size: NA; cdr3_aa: CAISESQGRSEAFF; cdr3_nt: TGTGCCATCAGTGAGTCGCAGGGGAGATCTGAAGCTTTCTTT
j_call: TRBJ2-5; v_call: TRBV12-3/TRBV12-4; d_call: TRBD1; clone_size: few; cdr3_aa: CASSLQGGGQETQYF; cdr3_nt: TGTGCCAGCAGCTTACAGGGGGGAGGTCAAGAGACCCAGTACTTC
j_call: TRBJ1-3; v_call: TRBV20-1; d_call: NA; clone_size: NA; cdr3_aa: CSASRSFSGNTIYF; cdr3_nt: TGCAGTGCTAGCCGCTCCTTCTCTGGAAACACCATATATTTT
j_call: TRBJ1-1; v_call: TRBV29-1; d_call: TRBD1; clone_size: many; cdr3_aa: CSAQQGRWTEAFF; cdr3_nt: TGCAGCGCCCAACAGGGGAGATGGACTGAAGCTTTCTTT
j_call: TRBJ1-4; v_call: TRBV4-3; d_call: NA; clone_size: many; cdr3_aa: CASSPSVLTNEKLFF; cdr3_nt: TGCGCCAGCAGCCCTTCGGTCCTAACTAATGAAAAACTGTTTTTT
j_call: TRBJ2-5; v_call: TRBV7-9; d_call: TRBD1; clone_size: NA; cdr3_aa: CASSPGTGTGYQETQYF; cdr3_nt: TGTGCCAGCAGCCCAGGGACCGGGACAGGGTATCAAGAGACCCAGTACTTC
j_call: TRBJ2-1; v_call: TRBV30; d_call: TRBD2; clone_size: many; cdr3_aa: CAWSLVSGGANEQFF; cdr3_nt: TGTGCCTGGAGTCTCGTTAGCGGGGGGGCGAATGAGCAGTTCTTC
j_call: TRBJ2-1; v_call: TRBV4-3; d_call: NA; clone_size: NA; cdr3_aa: CASSPSNLRGSSYNEQFF; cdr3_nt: TGCGCCAGCAGCCCCAGTAACTTGAGGGGGAGCTCCTACAATGAGCAGTTCTTC
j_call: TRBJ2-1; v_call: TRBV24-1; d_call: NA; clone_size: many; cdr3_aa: CATSGFKGEAYYNEQFF; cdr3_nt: TGTGCCACCAGTGGGTTTAAGGGAGAGGCCTACTACAATGAGCAGTTCTTC
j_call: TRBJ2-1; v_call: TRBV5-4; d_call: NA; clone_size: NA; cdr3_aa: CASSLGVPCPRFF; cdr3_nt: TGTGCCAGCAGCTTGGGAGTCCCCTGCCCCCGGTTCTTC
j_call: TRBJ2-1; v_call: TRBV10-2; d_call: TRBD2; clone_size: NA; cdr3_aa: CASLGSGGLNEQFF; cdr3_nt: TGCGCCAGCTTGGGTAGCGGGGGCCTCAATGAGCAGTTCTTC
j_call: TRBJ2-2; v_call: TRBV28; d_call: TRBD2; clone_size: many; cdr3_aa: CASSFWRGGPGELFF; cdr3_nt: TGTGCCAGCAGTTTCTGGCGGGGGGGCCCCGGGGAGCTGTTTTTT
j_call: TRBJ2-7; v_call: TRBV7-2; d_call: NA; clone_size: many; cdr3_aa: CASSFAGGAYEQYF; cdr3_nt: TGTGCCAGCAGCTTTGCCGGGGGAGCCTACGAGCAGTACTTC
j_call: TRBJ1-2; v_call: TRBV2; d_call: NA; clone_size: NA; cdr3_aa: CAFCLGSVGPNYGYTF; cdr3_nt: TGTGCCTTCTGTTTGGGCAGTGTTGGGCCTAACTATGGCTACACCTTC
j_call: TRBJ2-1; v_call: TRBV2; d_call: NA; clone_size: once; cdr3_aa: CASSELKAEQFF; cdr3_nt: TGTGCCAGCAGTGAACTCAAGGCTGAGCAGTTCTTC
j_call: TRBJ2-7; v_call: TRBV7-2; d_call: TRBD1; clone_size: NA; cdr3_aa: CASSIRWDSSSYEQYF; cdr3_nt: TGTGCCAGCAGCATCCGTTGGGACAGTAGCTCCTACGAGCAGTACTTC
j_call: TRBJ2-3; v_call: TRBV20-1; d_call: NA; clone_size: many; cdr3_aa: CSGVRGMADTQYF; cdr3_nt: TGCAGTGGGGTACGGGGGATGGCAGATACGCAGTATTTT
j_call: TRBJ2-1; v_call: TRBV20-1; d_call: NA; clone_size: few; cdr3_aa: CSARDHNEQFF; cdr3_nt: TGCAGTGCTCGCGATCACAATGAGCAGTTCTTC
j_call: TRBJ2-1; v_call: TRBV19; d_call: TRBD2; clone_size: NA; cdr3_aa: CASTPGGTSLDGQFF; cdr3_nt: TGTGCCAGTACCCCTGGCGGGACTAGCCTCGACGGGCAGTTCTTC
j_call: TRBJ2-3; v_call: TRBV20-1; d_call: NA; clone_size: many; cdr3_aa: CSARRSVLSSTDTQYF; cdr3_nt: TGCAGTGCTAGACGCTCGGTTCTCTCTAGCACAGATACGCAGTATTTT
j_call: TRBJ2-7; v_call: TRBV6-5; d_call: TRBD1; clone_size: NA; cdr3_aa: CASSIYRGEQYF; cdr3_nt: TGTGCCAGCAGTATCTACAGGGGTGAGCAGTACTTC
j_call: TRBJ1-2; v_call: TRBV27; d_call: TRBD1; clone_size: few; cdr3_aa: CASSLTSGQGYGYTF; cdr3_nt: TGTGCCAGCAGTCTGACCTCCGGACAGGGTTATGGCTACACCTTC
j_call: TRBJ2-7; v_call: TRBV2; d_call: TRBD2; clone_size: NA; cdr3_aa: CASRGGGYSYEQYF; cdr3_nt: TGTGCCAGCAGGGGCGGGGGATACTCCTACGAGCAGTACTTC
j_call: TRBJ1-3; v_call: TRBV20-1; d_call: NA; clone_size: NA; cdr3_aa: CSARGEGDGNTIYF; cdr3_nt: TGCAGTGCTAGAGGGGAGGGGGATGGAAACACCATATATTTT
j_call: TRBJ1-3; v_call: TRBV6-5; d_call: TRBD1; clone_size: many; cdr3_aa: CASSLTGGSGNTIYF; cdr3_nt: TGTGCCAGCAGTTTGACAGGGGGCTCTGGAAACACCATATATTTT
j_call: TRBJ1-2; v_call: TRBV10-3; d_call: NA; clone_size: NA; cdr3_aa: CAISGQGNYGYTF; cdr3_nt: TGTGCCATCAGTGGGCAGGGGAACTATGGCTACACCTTC
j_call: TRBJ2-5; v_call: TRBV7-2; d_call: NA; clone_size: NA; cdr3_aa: CASSPNRAQETQYF; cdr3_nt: TGTGCCAGCAGCCCGAACAGGGCCCAAGAGACCCAGTACTTC
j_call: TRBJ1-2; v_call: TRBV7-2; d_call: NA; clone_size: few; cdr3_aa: CASSLDGRGYTF; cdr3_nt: TGTGCCAGCAGCTTAGATGGGAGGGGCTACACCTTC
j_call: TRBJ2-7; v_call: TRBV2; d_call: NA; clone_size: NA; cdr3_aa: CASSEVRGHSPTDYEQYF; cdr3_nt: TGTGCCAGCAGTGAAGTGAGGGGACATTCCCCTACCGACTACGAGCAGTACTTC
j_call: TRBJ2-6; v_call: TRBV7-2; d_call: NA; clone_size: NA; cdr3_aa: CASSLAGVYSGANVLTF; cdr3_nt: TGTGCCAGCAGCTTAGCGGGGGTCTACTCTGGGGCCAACGTCCTGACTTTC
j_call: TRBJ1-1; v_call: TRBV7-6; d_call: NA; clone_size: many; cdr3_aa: CASSAVRSAEAFF; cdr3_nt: TGTGCCAGCAGTGCCGTAAGGTCCGCTGAAGCTTTCTTT
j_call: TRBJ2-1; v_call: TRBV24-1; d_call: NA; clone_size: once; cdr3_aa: CATSSGSGRYNEQFF; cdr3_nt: TGTGCCACCAGTTCAGGGTCGGGTCGGTACAATGAGCAGTTCTTC
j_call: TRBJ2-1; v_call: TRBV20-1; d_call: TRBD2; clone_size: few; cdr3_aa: CSARDVDAGGLLGDEQFF; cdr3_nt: TGCAGTGCTAGAGATGTGGACGCGGGGGGGTTGTTAGGGGATGAGCAGTTCTTC
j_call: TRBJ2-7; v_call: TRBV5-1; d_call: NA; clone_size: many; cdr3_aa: CASSLVSSLAGYEQYF; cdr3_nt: TGCGCCAGCAGCTTGGTGTCGTCTCTAGCCGGGTACGAGCAGTACTTC
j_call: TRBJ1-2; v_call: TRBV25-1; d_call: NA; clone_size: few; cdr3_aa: CATSGRLNGYTF; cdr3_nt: TGTGCCACCTCGGGACGGCTTAATGGCTACACCTTC
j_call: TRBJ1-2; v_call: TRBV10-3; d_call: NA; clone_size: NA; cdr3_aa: CAISDLQNYGYTF; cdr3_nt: TGTGCCATCAGTGATCTCCAGAACTATGGCTACACCTTC
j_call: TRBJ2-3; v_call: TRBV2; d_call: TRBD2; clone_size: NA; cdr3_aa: CASSALRLAGVTDTQYF; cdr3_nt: TGTGCCAGCAGTGCTCTGAGACTAGCGGGGGTAACAGATACGCAGTATTTT